The source of this T cell receptor beta chain is a study of identifying expanded T cells in peripheral blood (dated by TCRdb to between 2018 and 2021). With respect to the entire study: Separate aliquots of the same genomic DNA pool were sequenced to produce technical replicates, and four replicates were compared in pairs.

Study-wide findings and limitations: In all healthy donors, the variance in clone template counts between samples taken roughly 14 days apart rose significantly as total template count increased. It was expected by the authors that biological variance in healthy repertoires might increase further over much longer intervals, such as months to years. About 1.3 differentially abundant clones were flagged by the binomial model between technical replicates, whereas about 15 and 19 were flagged over approximately two weeks and four weeks, respectively. Across all healthy-donor time intervals, the beta-binomial model significantly lowered both the number of clones called differentially abundant and the false-positive rate.

A note on this clone: The antigen it recognizes is unknown. No base quality information exists; no much larger clone differs at one position.

The immunoSEQ Assay, which uses bias-controlled multiplex PCR amplification of genomic DNA, was used to profile TCRbeta CDR3 regions. On the study's bioinformatics: To quantify the absolute abundance of each unique TCRbeta CDR3 region, the sequences were collapsed and filtered. Two models were used to test differential abundance: a binomial model (Fisher-equivalent) and a beta-binomial model that adds time-dependent variance fitted from healthy donors. Any clone with fewer than 5 combined templates was excluded, and a clone was called differentially abundant if its Benjamini-Hochberg FDR was below 0.01. Using the form v = (b*log(k)+a)^2, the beta-binomial variance was modeled as a function of the total template count across the two samples. The table comes from immuneACCESS by way of TCRdb, which keeps in-frame sequences with V and J called. Part of the clones is missing from these tables; in studies checked, under half for an unresolved V gene and the rest for unknown reasons. V and J calls and clone size are copied from that table; D and trimming were computed from the DNA. The sample profile shows tens of thousands of clones; about 85% of them were found once. The leading ten clones occupy around 4.5% of the sample.

CDR1 and CDR2, looked up from the germline V gene (reference sequence), are GTSNPN and SVGIG. V lost 2 bases and J lost 0 bases; the stretch between them is 8 bases long. The CDR3 covers 15 residues, taking in both the cysteine and the phenylalanine. Only the CDR3 part of the read is kept: 45 bases, read in frame from the first base. No immune events such as infections were documented for the healthy donors during the collection period. Time-dependent variance in a beta-binomial model of T-cell clone differential abundance was calibrated using healthy-donor blood repertoires as a training cohort. The training cohort comprised approximately ten healthy donors, 3 female and 7 male. An age range of about 29 to 65 years, with an average of roughly 45 years, was recorded for the donors. Whole blood was collected from each healthy donor at three time points spaced about 14 days apart and obtained from a commercial supplier. For immunosequencing, genomic DNA was extracted from whole blood that had not been sorted.

The sequence was collected from a person aged 18 to 69 in good health. The chain couples TRBV30 to TRBJ1-6, with an unclear D gene assignment. The sequencing input was blood. The DNA is as follows: TGTGCCTGGAGTATCGAGAGCTCCTATAATTCACCCCTCCACTTT. Its amino acids are CAWSIESSYNSPLHF.